What follows are 10 T cell receptor beta chains derived from one specimen sequenced in a study of blood T cell repertoires in COVID-19. Repertoires were generated with immunoSEQ multiplex PCR, while TCRdb's copy carries only in-frame clones and drops some. The top ten clones hold roughly 6.4% of a sample with about 55,000 clones, about nine tenths of them seen once. The sample was peripheral blood. These TCRs come from a man aged 35 to 55 with acute or convalescent COVID-19.

The rearrangement joins TRBV2 to TRBJ1-5; D is uncertain. Germline CDR1 reads SNHLY; CDR2 reads FYNNEI. The CDR3 length is 14 residues. Trimming took off 4 bases at V and 6 bases at J, with 13 bases between the two ends. CDR3 nucleotide sequence: TGTGCCAGCAGTGGGGCAGGAGGCGGTCAGCCCCAGCATTTT. Translated: CASSGAGGGQPQHF.

This chain joins TRBV7-7 and TRBJ2-5; perhaps TRBD2 as D (5 bases). Germline CDR1 reads SSHAT; CDR2 reads FNYEAQ (reference sequence). The CDR3 spans 16 residues. The V gene lost 5 bases and the J gene lost 2 bases, with 18 bases spanning the gap. CDR3 in amino acids: CASSHTVDWRQETQYF. The CDR3 bases are TGTGCCAGCAGCCATACCGTTGACTGGAGGCAAGAGACCCAGTACTTC.

The chain carries TRBV6-2 or TRBV6-3 and TRBJ1-1; the D is unclear. The V gene lost 2 bases and the J gene lost 11 bases, with 12 bases spanning the gap. The CDR3 sequence is 12 residues long. CDR1 is MNHEY, CDR2 SVGEGT, per germline. This CDR3 is CASSYGGGRAFF. The DNA for the CDR3 is TGTGCCAGCAGTTACGGAGGAGGAAGGGCTTTCTTT.

The CDR3 loop is CASSYPSGGGTEAFF. CDR3 nucleotides: TGTGCCAGCTCATACCCCAGTGGGGGAGGAACTGAAGCTTTCTTT. The genes are TRBV28 and TRBJ1-1; the D gene is possibly TRBD1 (5 bases). The V end lost 8 bases, the J end lost 5 bases, and 21 bases lay between the germline ends. This CDR3 has 15 amino acids. Germline loops: CDR1 MDHEN, CDR2 SYDVKM.

This rearrangement joins TRBV18 to TRBJ2-1; D call uncertain. CDR3 length: 16 residues. CDR1 and CDR2 from the germline V gene are KGHSH and LQKENI. Trimming took off 1 base at V and 0 bases at J, with 10 bases between the two ends. The CDR3 spells CASSPQLVSSYNEQFF. The CDR3 DNA reads TGTGCCAGCTCACCACAGCTCGTAAGCTCCTACAATGAGCAGTTCTTC.

This clone was observed a single time. The chain carries TRBV7-2 and TRBJ1-5; 7 bases match TRBD1. Germline CDR1 is SGHTA and CDR2 is FQGNSA. The CDR3 has 13 residues. Trimming at V came to 1 base and at J to 8 bases, leaving 2 bases not matched to a gene. CDR3 in DNA: TGTGCCAGCAGCTTAGGGGGACAGAAGCCCCAGCATTTT. Protein sequence: CASSLGGQKPQHF.

The rearrangement uses TRBV3-1 (or the pseudogene TRBV3-2) and TRBJ2-3; 8 bases agree with TRBD1. The J segment lost 2 bases and the V segment lost 5 bases, leaving 6 bases of the junction unmatched. The CDR3 extends over 15 amino acids. CDR1 and CDR2 (germline): LGHDT, YNNKEL (reference sequence). The CDR3 is CASSSGQGFTDTQYF. The DNA of the CDR3 is TGTGCCAGCAGCTCAGGACAGGGCTTCACAGATACGCAGTATTTT.

The gene calls are TRBV19 and TRBJ1-6; a possible D gene is TRBD1 (5 bases). The germline V gene encodes CDR1 LNHDA and CDR2 SQIVND (reference sequence). V was trimmed by 6 bases and J by 3 bases, leaving 6 bases between them. The CDR3 spans 13 residues. This CDR3 reads CASSDSYNSPLHF. The CDR3, as DNA: TGTGCCAGTAGCGACAGCTATAATTCACCCCTCCACTTT.

The chain uses TRBV24-1 and TRBJ1-6; D unresolved. V shed 4 bases and J shed 0 bases, with 12 bases lying between them. Germline lookup yields CDR1 KGHDR and CDR2 SFDVKD. The CDR3 contains 17 residues. The CDR3 region is CATSDNKESSYNSPLHF. CDR3 bases: TGTGCCACCAGTGACAATAAGGAGAGCTCCTATAATTCACCCCTCCACTTT.

This clone was seen just once. The V gene is TRBV4-2, the J gene TRBJ1-2, with unresolved D. V lost 4 bases and J lost 6, with 9 bases in between. The germline V gene encodes CDR1 LGHNA and CDR2 YNFKEQ. This CDR3 spans 12 amino acids. The CDR3 region is CASSLPRHGYTF. The DNA of the CDR3 is TGTGCCAGCAGCCTCCCGAGGCATGGCTACACCTTC.